The rows below give T cell receptor beta chains drawn from one sample of a study of cytomegalovirus exposure and HLA in healthy donors. TCRdb's table, derived via immunoSEQ multiplex PCR, lists solely in-frame clones and lacks some. The sample has around 130,000 clones, roughly four fifths seen once; the top ten hold 2.9%. Material for sequencing was PBMCs. These receptors were collected from a woman aged 40 to 55 in good health and CMV-seropositive. CDR3s include the opening cysteine and the closing phenylalanine or tryptophan. The D gene is left open where the match is weak. The listing skips clone size in some rows; elsewhere it reads once, few, many or a size class.

d_gene,v_gene,j_gene,abundance,CDR3aa,CDR3nt
TRBD1,TRBV5-4,TRBJ2-3,once,CASIPAGQGNTDTQYF,TGTGCCAGCATCCCCGCGGGACAGGGTAACACAGATACGCAGTATTTT
TRBD1,TRBV30,TRBJ1-4,once,CAWSWGTEDEKLFF,TGTGCCTGGAGTTGGGGGACAGAGGACGAAAAACTGTTTTTT
NA,TRBV30,TRBJ1-4,few,CAWSVGRDEKLFF,TGTGCCTGGAGTGTGGGCAGGGATGAAAAACTGTTTTTT
TRBD2,TRBV9,TRBJ2-5,NA,CASSVSGRSRSLETQYF,TGTGCCAGCAGCGTTAGCGGGAGAAGTAGGTCGTTAGAGACCCAGTACTTC
TRBD1,TRBV5-6,TRBJ1-2,NA,CASSLRDRFSDGYTF,TGTGCCAGCAGCTTAAGGGACAGGTTCTCGGATGGCTACACCTTC
NA,TRBV7-2,TRBJ1-1,NA,CASSLVAGDTEAFF,TGTGCCAGCAGCTTAGTGGCAGGGGACACTGAAGCTTTCTTT
NA,TRBV4-3,TRBJ1-2,NA,CASSQGSRFGGGGYTF,TGCGCCAGCAGCCAAGGTTCAAGGTTTGGGGGCGGGGGCTACACCTTC
NA,TRBV28,TRBJ2-6,NA,CASSERSGANVLTF,TGTGCCAGCAGCGAGAGATCTGGGGCCAACGTCCTGACTTTC
NA,TRBV30,TRBJ1-2,NA,CAWSVLGAGGYTF,TGTGCCTGGAGTGTACTGGGGGCGGGTGGCTACACCTTC
NA,TRBV6-5,TRBJ1-5,few,CASSYSADSNQPQHF,TGTGCCAGCAGTTACTCGGCGGATAGCAATCAGCCCCAGCATTTT
TRBD1,TRBV19,TRBJ2-5,NA,CASQDRGRETQYF,TGTGCCAGCCAAGACAGGGGGAGAGAGACCCAGTACTTC
TRBD1,TRBV19,TRBJ1-3,NA,CASSPGGPGSFSYGNTIYF,TGTGCCAGTAGCCCAGGGGGGCCAGGGAGTTTTTCCTATGGAAACACCATATATTTT
TRBD1,TRBV5-1,TRBJ1-3,NA,CASSADRGHGNTIYF,TGCGCCAGCAGCGCGGACAGGGGGCACGGAAACACCATATATTTT
TRBD1,TRBV19,TRBJ1-1,NA,CASDTAGQGLAEAFF,TGTGCCAGCGATACCGCGGGACAGGGGCTCGCTGAAGCTTTCTTT
NA,TRBV9,TRBJ2-1,few,CASSVQGSILYNEQFF,TGTGCCAGCAGCGTACAGGGTTCTATTCTTTACAATGAGCAGTTCTTC
NA,TRBV5-4,TRBJ2-3,NA,CASSPGGQLVTDTQYF,TGTGCCAGCAGCCCCGGTGGACAGTTAGTCACAGATACGCAGTATTTT
NA,TRBV2,TRBJ2-1,NA,CASLDGSVDEQFF,TGTGCCAGCTTAGATGGTTCGGTCGATGAGCAGTTCTTC
NA,TRBV19,TRBJ2-1,once,CASHTGLVGPIVDNEQFF,TGTGCCAGTCACACAGGGTTGGTAGGGCCGATAGTGGACAATGAGCAGTTCTTC
NA,TRBV6-7,TRBJ1-5,few,CASKFRGSLWDQPQHF,TGTGCCAGCAAGTTCAGGGGCTCTTTGTGGGATCAGCCCCAGCATTTT
NA,TRBV19,TRBJ2-7,NA,CASSKTENYEQYF,TGTGCCAGTAGTAAAACAGAGAACTACGAGCAGTACTTC
NA,TRBV7-3,TRBJ2-2,NA,CASSSDTGELFF,TGTGCCAGCAGCTCCGACACCGGGGAGCTGTTTTTT
NA,TRBV6-5,TRBJ2-5,NA,CASRTQETQYF,TGTGCCAGCAGGACACAAGAGACCCAGTACTTC
TRBD1,TRBV6-5,TRBJ2-5,NA,CASSPGQTKETQYF,TGTGCCAGCAGTCCGGGACAGACGAAAGAGACCCAGTACTTC
TRBD1,TRBV4-3,TRBJ1-1,NA,CASNSGTGSNTEAFF,TGCGCCAGTAATTCCGGGACAGGGAGTAACACTGAAGCTTTCTTT
NA,TRBV6-6,TRBJ1-2,NA,CASSIYDRNYGYTF,TGTGCCAGCAGCATTTACGACAGAAACTATGGCTACACCTTC
TRBD1,TRBV5-4,TRBJ2-6,NA,CASSQVGTAVSGANVLTF,TGTGCCAGCAGCCAAGTTGGGACAGCAGTCTCTGGGGCCAACGTCCTGACTTTC
TRBD1,TRBV19,TRBJ1-1,NA,CANSIGGGSTEAFF,TGTGCCAATAGTATAGGGGGCGGAAGCACTGAAGCTTTCTTT
TRBD1,TRBV5-4,TRBJ1-1,NA,CASSYDRGRSTEAFF,TGTGCCAGCAGCTACGACAGGGGGCGAAGTACTGAAGCTTTCTTT
NA,TRBV30,TRBJ2-2,NA,CAWTRRSDTGELFF,TGTGCCTGGACCAGGCGCTCGGACACCGGGGAGCTGTTTTTT
TRBD2,TRBV27,TRBJ2-7,NA,CASSFGLAEIYEQYF,TGTGCCAGCAGTTTTGGACTAGCGGAGATCTACGAGCAGTACTTC
TRBD1,TRBV4-2,TRBJ2-2,NA,CASSPQVTPGGDGELFF,TGTGCCAGCAGCCCCCAAGTAACCCCAGGGGGTGACGGGGAGCTGTTTTTT
NA,TRBV28,TRBJ2-7,few,CASSLQGSYEQYF,TGTGCCAGCAGTCTACAGGGTTCCTACGAGCAGTACTTC
TRBD2,TRBV11-1,TRBJ2-1,NA,CASSFRREGHNEQFF,TGTGCCAGCAGCTTCCGGCGGGAGGGCCACAATGAGCAGTTCTTC
TRBD1,TRBV12-5,TRBJ2-3,NA,CASGLGRDSLIFTDTQYF,TGTGCTAGTGGTTTGGGAAGGGACAGTTTAATTTTCACAGATACGCAGTATTTT
TRBD1,TRBV27,TRBJ1-5,few,CASSLSGKGTGGSQPQHF,TGTGCCAGCAGTTTATCCGGTAAGGGGACAGGGGGCTCTCAGCCCCAGCATTTT
NA,TRBV6-6,TRBJ2-7,NA,CASSTRTRDYEQYF,TGTGCCAGCAGTACGAGGACCCGGGACTACGAGCAGTACTTC
TRBD1,TRBV15,TRBJ2-3,few,CATSRDRGGTDTQYF,TGTGCCACCAGCCGGGACAGGGGGGGAACAGATACGCAGTATTTT
NA,TRBV27,TRBJ2-1,few,CASSLAAGARANEQFF,TGTGCCAGCAGTTTAGCGGCGGGGGCGCGGGCCAATGAGCAGTTCTTC
NA,TRBV7-2,TRBJ2-5,NA,CASSLDLAETQYF,TGTGCCAGCAGCTTAGACCTAGCAGAGACCCAGTACTTC
NA,TRBV7-9,TRBJ2-1,NA,CASSPTSNEQFF,TGTGCCAGCAGCCCTACTAGCAATGAGCAGTTCTTC
NA,TRBV6-5,TRBJ1-1,NA,CASSSSVPTNTEAFF,TGTGCCAGCAGTTCCTCGGTCCCTACTAACACTGAAGCTTTCTTT
NA,TRBV4-2,TRBJ2-7,NA,CASSRIVAAVDEQYF,TGTGCCAGCAGTCGAATAGTAGCCGCGGTCGACGAGCAGTACTTC
NA,TRBV5-1,TRBJ1-3,NA,CASSLGSRLLGGNTIYF,TGCGCCAGCAGCTTAGGATCGCGGTTGCTCGGTGGAAACACCATATATTTT
NA,TRBV6-5,TRBJ1-5,NA,CASADRGDNQPQHF,TGTGCCAGCGCGGATCGGGGGGACAATCAGCCCCAGCATTTT
TRBD1,TRBV5-6,TRBJ2-5,NA,CASSRDRGRETQYF,TGTGCCAGCAGCCGCGACAGGGGGCGAGAGACCCAGTACTTC
TRBD1,TRBV5-4,TRBJ2-5,NA,CASSLRTGVLGTQYF,TGTGCCAGCAGCTTGAGGACAGGGGTGCTCGGGACCCAGTACTTC
TRBD1,TRBV9,TRBJ1-2,NA,CASSVGQGTYGYTF,TGTGCCAGCAGCGTGGGACAGGGGACCTATGGCTACACCTTC
NA,TRBV5-1,TRBJ2-5,NA,CASSLAGKGTQYF,TGCGCCAGCAGCTTGGCCGGGAAGGGGACCCAGTACTTC
NA,TRBV18,TRBJ1-5,once,CASTYQGGNQPQHF,TGTGCCAGCACCTATCAGGGCGGCAATCAGCCCCAGCATTTT
NA,TRBV7-9,TRBJ1-4,NA,CASSGNGRDNEKLFF,TGTGCCAGCAGCGGCAACGGGAGGGATAATGAAAAACTGTTTTTT
NA,TRBV9,TRBJ1-3,NA,CASSVGGAGNSGNTIYF,TGTGCCAGCAGCGTAGGTGGGGCAGGGAACTCTGGAAACACCATATATTTT
TRBD1,TRBV15,TRBJ1-4,NA,CATSRDGTGYEKLFF,TGTGCCACCAGCAGAGATGGGACAGGTTATGAAAAACTGTTTTTT
NA,TRBV5-6,TRBJ1-1,NA,CASSPWRSGPEAFF,TGTGCCAGCAGCCCCTGGAGGAGTGGTCCTGAAGCTTTCTTT
NA,TRBV28,TRBJ2-7,NA,CASSFAGRLYEQYF,TGTGCCAGCAGTTTCGCGGGAAGACTCTACGAGCAGTACTTC
NA,TRBV5-1,TRBJ2-7,NA,CASSLEWGVYEQYF,TGCGCCAGCAGCTTGGAGTGGGGGGTCTACGAGCAGTACTTC
TRBD2,TRBV6-5,TRBJ2-1,NA,CASSLQTSAVYLEQFF,TGTGCCAGCAGTTTGCAGACTAGCGCGGTTTATCTTGAGCAGTTCTTC